A single sample is the source of the 14 T cell receptor beta chains below, sequenced in a study of OX40 agonist ivuxolimab in advanced cancers. Sequencing was performed with immunoSEQ multiplex PCR; in TCRdb, only in-frame clones are kept and a portion is missing. The table has about 76,000 clones, 70% to 90% seen once. The sample here was CD4+ or CD8+ T cells sorted from blood, taken in a trial of the OX40 agonist ivuxolimab. The receptors here all came from an adult with an advanced solid tumor such as melanoma, head and neck, liver or kidney cancer.

V and J are TRBV30 and TRBJ1-2; D unclear. Looked up from germline, CDR1 is GTSNPN and CDR2 is SVGIG (reference sequence). With 2 bases removed from V and 0 bases from J, the gap between germline ends came to 13 bases. This CDR3 is 15 amino acids long. The CDR3 sequence is CAWSQETRANYGYTF. CDR3 DNA sequence: TGTGCCTGGAGTCAAGAAACGAGAGCTAACTATGGCTACACCTTC.

The chain carries TRBV29-1 and TRBJ1-1; 7 nucleotides match TRBD1. This CDR3 has 14 amino acids. The V gene's germline CDR1 is SQVTM and CDR2 ANQGSEA. V shed 6 bases, J shed 0 bases, and the junction held 7 bases outside the gene matches. The CDR3 here is CSVGTAPMNTEAFF. DNA of the CDR3: TGCAGCGTCGGGACAGCCCCAATGAACACTGAAGCTTTCTTT.

The J gene is TRBJ1-2, the V gene TRBV11-2; D not certain. V dropped 5 bases and J dropped 14 bases, with 12 bases sitting between them. Germline CDR1 and CDR2: SGHAT and FQNNGV. This CDR3 has 10 amino acids. For the CDR3, the DNA is TGTGCCAGCAGCCCTGTCTTTTCTACCTTC. It specifies CASSPVFSTF.

The CDR3 loop is CASSLTDQETQYF. Here the CDR3 DNA reads TGTGCCAGCAGCTTGACAGACCAAGAGACCCAGTACTTC. The chain joins TRBV7-6 to TRBJ2-5; a weak D match, TRBD1 (5 bases). Germline CDR1 and CDR2: SGHVS and FNYEAQ. V lost 3 bases, J lost 0 bases, and 5 bases lay in between. The CDR3 contains 13 residues.

The chain employs TRBV6-1 and TRBJ2-7; the D call may be TRBD1 or TRBD2 (6 bases each). V lost 8 bases, J lost 6 bases, and 23 bases lay in between. The CDR3 has 15 residues. Germline lookup yields CDR1 MNHNS and CDR2 SASEGT. The CDR3 DNA reads TGTGCCAGCTCCCGGAGGGGGGCCGGTTCCCTCGAGCAGTACTTC. Its translation is CASSRRGAGSLEQYF.

The chain is built from TRBV7-2 and TRBJ2-1, with 7 bases identical to TRBD2. Looked up from germline, CDR1 is SGHTA and CDR2 is FQGNSA. The ends lost 5 bases at V and 4 bases at J; junction bases unmatched: 8. This CDR3 spans 15 amino acids. The CDR3 coding sequence is TGTGCCAGCAGCCCCTCAAGCGGGGCTTACAATGAGCAGTTCTTC. The encoded protein is CASSPSSGAYNEQFF.

The V gene is TRBV19, the J gene TRBJ2-1; D gene unclear. The ends were cut back, 7 bases at V and 0 bases at J, with 13 bases in the middle. Germline CDR1 is LNHDA and CDR2 is SQIVND (reference sequence). This CDR3 is built from 15 residues. The CDR3 DNA follows: TGTGCCAGTACCGAAATCTCGAGCTCCTACAATGAGCAGTTCTTC. Its protein product is CASTEISSSYNEQFF. Full variable domain (missing parts from reference TRBV19 and TRBJ2-1): DGGITQSPKYLFRKEGQNVTLSCEQNLNHDAMYWYRQDPGQGLRLIYYSQIVNDFQKGDIAEGYSVSREKKESFPLTVTSAQKNPTAFYLCASTEISSSYNEQFFGPGTRLTVL.

This chain links TRBV19 with TRBJ2-7; 9 bases line up with TRBD1. CDR1 is LNHDA and CDR2 is SQIVND in the germline V gene (reference sequence). V shed 3 bases and J 7 bases; nucleotides not matched to a gene: 7. The CDR3 consists of 14 residues. The CDR3 DNA reads as TGTGCCAGTAGTATTTGGGGGACAGGGTATGAGCAGTACTTC. It yields the protein CASSIWGTGYEQYF.

The V call is TRBV5-1, the J call TRBJ2-5; 12 positions agree with TRBD2. The CDR3 has 16 amino acids. The germline V gene encodes CDR1 SGHRS and CDR2 YFSETQ. The junction had 8 bases not matched to a gene; V was cut back by 3 bases and J by 5 bases. CDR3: CASSSKLAGGSETQYF. CDR3 nucleotide sequence: TGCGCCAGCAGCTCCAAACTAGCGGGGGGCTCGGAGACCCAGTACTTC.

The rearrangement joins TRBV29-1 to TRBJ2-3; the D is unclear. This CDR3 spans 13 amino acids. Trimming took off 5 bases at V and 0 bases at J, with 9 bases between the two ends. CDR1 SQVTM and CDR2 ANQGSEA come from the germline V gene. The CDR3 here is CSVQTASTDTQYF. DNA of the CDR3: TGCAGCGTTCAGACCGCTAGCACAGATACGCAGTATTTT.

This clone came up once. The same CDR3 also results from other DNA sequences found in this sample. V usage is TRBV18 and J usage is TRBJ1-3; no firm D call. Germline V CDR1 and CDR2: KGHSH, LQKENI. V dropped 3 bases and J dropped 0 bases, with 9 bases sitting between them. The CDR3 consists of 15 residues. The CDR3: CASSPTDDSGNTIYF. CDR3 sequence (DNA): TGTGCCAGCTCACCTACAGACGACTCTGGAAACACCATATATTTT. The full variable domain, its missing parts supplied by reference TRBV18 and TRBJ1-3, is NAGVMQNPRHLVRRRGQEARLRCSPMKGHSHVYWYRQLPEEGLKFMVYLQKENIIDESGMPKERFSAEFPKEGPSILRIQQVVRGDSAAYFCASSPTDDSGNTIYFGEGSWLTVV.

This chain uses TRBV30 with TRBJ2-5; a weak D match, TRBD1 (5 bases). The DNA end lines up better with TRBJ2-7; the J call may be wrong. The CDR3 spans 12 residues. CDR1 is GTSNPN, CDR2 SVGIG, per germline (reference sequence). CDR3 in DNA: TGTGCCTGGAGTGTGGGGCAATACGAGCAGTACTTC. Residues: CAWSVGQYEQYF.

The chain uses TRBV30 and TRBJ1-1, with TRBD1 matching over 8 bases. Per the germline V gene, CDR1 is GTSNPN and CDR2 is SVGIG (reference sequence). V gave up 1 base and J gave up 5 bases; unmatched junction bases: 3. The CDR3 is 13 residues long. The DNA for the CDR3 is TGTGCCTGGAGTGCAGGGGGCGAAACTGAAGCTTTCTTT. Protein product: CAWSAGGETEAFF.

This chain links TRBV11-2 with TRBJ2-7; 12 bases line up with TRBD2. Unmatched junction bases numbered 5, after V lost 5 bases and J lost 3 bases. The CDR3 runs to 15 residues. Germline V gene lookup returns CDR1 SGHAT and CDR2 FQNNGV. CDR3 sequence reads: CASSPRTSGDYEQYF. In DNA form, the CDR3 reads TGTGCCAGCAGCCCCCGGACTAGCGGGGACTACGAGCAGTACTTC. The whole variable domain, remainder taken from reference TRBV11-2 and TRBJ2-7, is EAGVAQSPRYKIIEKRQSVAFWCNPISGHATLYWYQQILGQGPKLLIQFQNNGVVDDSQLPKDRFSAERLKGVDSTLKIQPAKLEDSAVYLCASSPRTSGDYEQYFGPGTRLTVT.